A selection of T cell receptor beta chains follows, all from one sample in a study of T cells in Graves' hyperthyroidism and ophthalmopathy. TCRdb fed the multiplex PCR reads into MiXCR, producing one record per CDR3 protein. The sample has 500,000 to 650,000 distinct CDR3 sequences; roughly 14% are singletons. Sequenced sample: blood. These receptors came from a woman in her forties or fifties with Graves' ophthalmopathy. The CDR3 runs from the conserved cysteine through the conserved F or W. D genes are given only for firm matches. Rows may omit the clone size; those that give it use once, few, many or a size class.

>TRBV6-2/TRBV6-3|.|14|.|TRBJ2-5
TGTGCCAGCAGCCCTTCGGGGGCACAAGAGACCCAGTACTTC
CASSPSGAQETQYF
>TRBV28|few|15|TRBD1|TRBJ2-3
TGTGCCAGCAGTCTACAGGGGGCGCATGTAGATACGCAGTATTTT
CASSLQGAHVDTQYF
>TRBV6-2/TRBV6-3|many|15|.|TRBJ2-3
TGTGCCAGCAGACGACTAGGGGCTAGCACAGATACGCAGTATTTT
CASRRLGASTDTQYF
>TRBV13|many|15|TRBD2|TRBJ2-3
TGTGCCAGCAGCCCCGCTAGCGGCACCACAGATACGCAGTATTTT
CASSPASGTTDTQYF
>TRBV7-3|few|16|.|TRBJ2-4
TGTGCCAGCAGCTTAATGGGGGGCGCGACCAAAAGCATTCAGTACTTC
CASSLMGGATKSIQYF
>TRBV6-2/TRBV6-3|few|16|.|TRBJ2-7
TGTGCCAGCAGCCCCAGACCAAAGACCAATTCCTACGAGCAGTACTTC
CASSPRPKTNSYEQYF
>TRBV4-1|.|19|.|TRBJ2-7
TGCGCCAGCAGCCAAGGGCCTCGAGGGCGACACGATGGTTCCTACGAGCGGTACTTC
CASSQGPRGRHDGSYERYF
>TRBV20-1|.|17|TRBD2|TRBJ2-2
TGCAGTGCTAGTCGGACCCCGGGACTAGCGGTATCCGGGGAGCTGTTTTTT
CSASRTPGLAVSGELFF
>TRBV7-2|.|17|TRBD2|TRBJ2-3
TGTGCCAGCAGCCCTTTAGGACTAGCGGAGAGCACAGATACGCAGTATTTT
CASSPLGLAESTDTQYF
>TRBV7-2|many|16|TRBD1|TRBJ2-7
TGTGCCAGCAGCCCGACGGACAGGCAGACCTCCTACGAGCAGTACTTC
CASSPTDRQTSYEQYF
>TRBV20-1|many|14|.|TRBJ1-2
TGCAGTGCTAGAAGTCTACAATTCCTCCATGGCTACACCTTC
CSARSLQFLHGYTF
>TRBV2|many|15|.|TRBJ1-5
TGTGCCAGCGGTGACCCCGCAGGAGGAAATCAGCCCCAGCATTTT
CASGDPAGGNQPQHF
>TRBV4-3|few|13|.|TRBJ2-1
TGCGCCAGCAGCCAAGTAACGGGAAAAGAGCAGTTCTTC
CASSQVTGKEQFF
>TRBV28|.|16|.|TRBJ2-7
TGTGCCAGCAGTTTATATGGGGGAGGGGGCTCCTACGAGCAGTACTTC
CASSLYGGGGSYEQYF
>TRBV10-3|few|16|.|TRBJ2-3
TGTGCCATCAGTGAGACGGAAGCAGGGATCACAGATACGCAGTATTTT
CAISETEAGITDTQYF
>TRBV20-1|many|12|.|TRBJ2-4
TGCAGTGCTAGAACTCAGAGGGACATTCAGTACTTC
CSARTQRDIQYF
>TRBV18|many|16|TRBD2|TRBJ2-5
TGTGCCAGCTCACCCAGTGTGACTAGCGGGAGACAGACCCAGTACTTC
CASSPSVTSGRQTQYF
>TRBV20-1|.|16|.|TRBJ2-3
TGCAGTGCTACCACCGGACTTCCCCCCGTGACAGATACGCAGTATTTT
CSATTGLPPVTDTQYF
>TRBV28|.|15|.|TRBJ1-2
TGTGCCAGCAGTTCAACCGGGTCTGCTAACTATGGCCACACCTTC
CASSSTGSANYGHTF
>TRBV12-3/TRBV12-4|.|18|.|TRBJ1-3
TGTGCCAGCAGTTTCTTCATTGGACAGTCCTTCTCTGGAAACACCATATATTTT
CASSFFIGQSFSGNTIYF
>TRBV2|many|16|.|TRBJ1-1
TGTGCCAGCAGCTACCTACCGACAGGAGGGTCCACTGAAGCTTTCTTT
CASSYLPTGGSTEAFF
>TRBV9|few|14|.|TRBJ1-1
TGTGCCAGCAGCGTAGCTAGCACAGCCACTGAAGCTTTCTTT
CASSVASTATEAFF
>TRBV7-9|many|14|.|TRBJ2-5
TGTGCCAGCAGGGGACGGACAACTCAAGAGACCCAGTACTTC
CASRGRTTQETQYF
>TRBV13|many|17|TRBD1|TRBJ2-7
TGTGCCAGCAGCTTAGGAGCCCGGACAGGGGGGCTCTACGAGCAGTACTTC
CASSLGARTGGLYEQYF
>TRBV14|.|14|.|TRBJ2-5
TGTGCCAGCAGCCAAGGACATCGGTGGGCGACCCAGTACTTC
CASSQGHRWATQYF
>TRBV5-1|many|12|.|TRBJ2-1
TGCGCCAGCAGCTTGGACTACAATGAGCAGTTCTTC
CASSLDYNEQFF
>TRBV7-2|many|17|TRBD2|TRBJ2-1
TGTGCCAGCAGCTCCCCCCGACTAGCGGGGCCCTACAATGAGCAGTTCTTC
CASSSPRLAGPYNEQFF
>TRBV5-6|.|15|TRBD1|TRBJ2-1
TGTGCCAGCAGCATCCGGGACAGGCCCTACAATGAGCAGTTCTTC
CASSIRDRPYNEQFF
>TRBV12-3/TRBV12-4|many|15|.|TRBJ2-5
TGTGCCAGCACCTCCAATTCCGGGACAAAGGAGACCCAGTACTTC
CASTSNSGTKETQYF
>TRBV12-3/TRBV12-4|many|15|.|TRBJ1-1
TGTGCCAGCAGTCCCCCCGGGACTCTCGCTAGTGAAGCTTTCTTT
CASSPPGTLASEAFF
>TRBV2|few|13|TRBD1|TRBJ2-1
TGTGCCAGCAGGCCACAGGGGAACAATGAGCAGTTCTTC
CASRPQGNNEQFF
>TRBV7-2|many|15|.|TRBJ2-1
TGTGCCAGCAGCTCCACTAGCCGCCTCAACAACGCGCAGTTCTTC
CASSSTSRLNNAQFF
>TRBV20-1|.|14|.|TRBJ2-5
TGCAGTGCTAAATACAGGGAAGGGAGGGAGACCCAGTACTTC
CSAKYREGRETQYF
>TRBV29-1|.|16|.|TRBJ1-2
TGCAGCGTTGGGGGTTTTTACGTGCAAGCTAACTATGGCTACACCTTC
CSVGGFYVQANYGYTF
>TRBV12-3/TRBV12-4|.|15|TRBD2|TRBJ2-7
TGTGCCAGCAGTTTGCGGACTAGCGGGGCCTACGAGCAGTACTTC
CASSLRTSGAYEQYF
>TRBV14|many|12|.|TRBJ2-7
TGTGCCAGCAGCCAAGACGGGGACGAGCAGTACTTC
CASSQDGDEQYF
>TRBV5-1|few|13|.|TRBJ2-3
TGCGCCAGCAGCTTGCAGAACACAGATACGCAGTATTTT
CASSLQNTDTQYF
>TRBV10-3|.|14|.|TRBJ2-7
TGTGCCATCAGTGAGTCTCCAGGGATGGGAGAGCAGTACTTC
CAISESPGMGEQYF
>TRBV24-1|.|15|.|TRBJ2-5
TGTGCCACCAGTGACCCCGACAGGTTCCAAGAGACCCAGTACTTC
CATSDPDRFQETQYF
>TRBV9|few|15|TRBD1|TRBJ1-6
TGTGCCAGCAGCGAGAGGGGAGGGGGCAGTTCACCCCTCCACTTT
CASSERGGGSSPLHF
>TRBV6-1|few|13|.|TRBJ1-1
TGTGCCAGCAGACAGGGAGTGAACACTGAAGCTTTCTTT
CASRQGVNTEAFF
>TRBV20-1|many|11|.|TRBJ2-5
TGCAGTGCTAGACTGGAAGAGACCCAGTACTTC
CSARLEETQYF
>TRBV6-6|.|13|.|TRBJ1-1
TGTGCCAGCAGTTACCGGACCTACACTGAAGCTTTCTTT
CASSYRTYTEAFF
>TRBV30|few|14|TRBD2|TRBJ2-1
TGTGCCTGGGCCGGGACTAGCGGATACAATGAGCAGTTCTTC
CAWAGTSGYNEQFF
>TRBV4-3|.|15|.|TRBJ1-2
TGCGCCAGCAGCCAAGATAGACTTGCGAACTATGGCTACACCTTC
CASSQDRLANYGYTF
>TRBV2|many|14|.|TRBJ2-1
TGTGCCAGCAGTGAAAGGACTGAGTACAATGAGCAGTTCTTC
CASSERTEYNEQFF
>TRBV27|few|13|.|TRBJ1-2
TGTGCCAGCAGTTTCAGGGACGGGAATGGCTACACCTTC
CASSFRDGNGYTF
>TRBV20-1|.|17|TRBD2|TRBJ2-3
TGCAGTGCTGCGACGGGACTAGCGGTTTCCAGCACAGATACGCAGTATTTT
CSAATGLAVSSTDTQYF
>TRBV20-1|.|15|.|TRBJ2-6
TGCAGTGCCCCCCCGACAGGCTCTGGGGCCAACGTCCTGACTTTC
CSAPPTGSGANVLTF
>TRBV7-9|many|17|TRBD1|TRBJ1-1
TGTGCCAGCAGCTCCAGACAGGGGATAAGAGAGAACACTGAAGCTTTCTTT
CASSSRQGIRENTEAFF
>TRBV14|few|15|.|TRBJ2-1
TGTGCCAGCAGCCAAGATCATTGGTCCTACAATGAGCAGTTCTTC
CASSQDHWSYNEQFF
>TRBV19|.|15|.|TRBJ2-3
TGTGCCAGTAGTATCCGGCGGGCCAGCACAGATACGCAGTATTTT
CASSIRRASTDTQYF
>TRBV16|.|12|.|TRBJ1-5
TGTGCCAGCAGCCGCCCTGCCCAGCCCCAGCATTTT
CASSRPAQPQHF
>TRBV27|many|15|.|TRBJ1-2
TGTGCCAGCAGCGAGGGGGGGGGCGTTTACTATGGCTACACCTTC
CASSEGGGVYYGYTF
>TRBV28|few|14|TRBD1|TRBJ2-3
TGTGCCAGCAGCAAGACAGGGAGTGGGGATACGCAGTATTTT
CASSKTGSGDTQYF
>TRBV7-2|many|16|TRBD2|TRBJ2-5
TGTGCCAGCAGCTTAGATAGCGGGAGGGCCGCAGAGACCCAGTACTTC
CASSLDSGRAAETQYF
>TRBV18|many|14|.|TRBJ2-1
TGTGCCAGCTCACCACCGGCCGGAGACAATGAGCAGTTCTTC
CASSPPAGDNEQFF
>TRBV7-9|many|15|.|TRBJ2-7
TGTGCCAGCAGCTCGACAGTTCACCTTATCTACGAGCAGTACTTC
CASSSTVHLIYEQYF